The 27 T cell receptor beta chains presented below share a single source sample, sequenced in a study of blood T cells in healthy people across ages. A sample-barcoded 5' primer and a J-beta primer mix were used in a second PCR of roughly 6 to 11 cycles. TCRdb fed the 5' RACE reads into MiXCR, producing one record per CDR3 protein. The sample consists of under 2,000,000 distinct CDR3 sequences, around 48% of them appearing once. Sequencing used blood. The origin of the receptors is a woman aged 40 to 50 in good health.

The chain carries TRBV2 and TRBJ2-7; 8 nucleotides align to TRBD1. Germline assignment: CDR1 SNHLY and CDR2 FYNNEI. V shed 7 bases, J shed 2 bases, and the junction held 7 bases outside the gene matches. The CDR3 covers 14 residues. The CDR3 bases are TGTGCCAGCAACGATGGGACAGGCCCCTACGAGCAGTACTTC. Translation: CASNDGTGPYEQYF.

A few counts support this clonotype. The V call is TRBV9, the J call TRBJ2-5; a weak D match, TRBD2 (5 bases). The CDR3 consists of 12 residues. V lost 3 bases to trimming and J lost 7 bases, with 10 bases between them. The germline V gene encodes CDR1 SGDLS and CDR2 YYNGEE. In nucleotides, the CDR3 is TGTGCCAGCAGCGACAAACGGGGGACCCAGTACTTC. Its translation: CASSDKRGTQYF.

The V call is TRBV27, the J call TRBJ1-2, with D possibly matching TRBD1 (5 bases). Per germline, CDR1 MNHEY and CDR2 SMNVEV (reference sequence). V lost 0 bases to trimming and J lost 2 bases, with 13 bases between them. CDR3 length: 16 amino acids. The CDR3 spells CASSLSRDLPNYGYTF. The DNA of the CDR3 is TGTGCCAGCAGTTTATCACGGGACCTCCCCAACTATGGCTACACCTTC.

The V call is TRBV10-3, the J call TRBJ2-3, with TRBD1 identical over 7 bases. The germline CDR1 and CDR2 sequences are ENHRY and SYGVKD. The CDR3 spans 13 residues. V shed 6 bases and J 6 bases; nucleotides not matched to a gene: 6. The CDR3 nucleotides are TGTGCCATCAGACAGGGGATTGCGGATACGCAGTATTTT. It is translated as CAIRQGIADTQYF.

The chain joins TRBV4-1 to TRBJ2-7, with 8 bases matching TRBD2. Germline trimming cut 0 bases from V and 1 base from J; bases unmatched to any gene: 14. CDR1 and CDR2 from the germline V gene are MGHRA and YSYEKL. This CDR3 has 19 residues. The CDR3 loop is CASSQDATWAGGLSYEQYF. The CDR3 region has the DNA TGCGCCAGCAGCCAAGATGCAACCTGGGCGGGGGGCCTATCCTACGAGCAGTACTTC.

This clonotype was seen a few times. The chain couples TRBV4-3 to TRBJ2-7; 7 nucleotides line up with TRBD1. Losses at the gene ends were 4 bases for V and 1 base for J; bases not matched to a gene: 7. The CDR3 consists of 15 residues. Germline-derived CDR1 and CDR2 are LGHNA and YSLEER. CDR3 DNA sequence: TGCGCCAGCAGCCGCCAGACAGGGCAGTCCTACGAGCAGTACTTC. Translated, it gives CASSRQTGQSYEQYF.

This clonotype occurred a few times. The V and J genes are TRBV20-1 and TRBJ2-7; 10 nucleotides align to TRBD1. Germline lookup yields CDR1 DFQATT and CDR2 SNEGSKA (reference sequence). The CDR3 sequence is 14 residues long. J was trimmed by 0 bases and V by 5 bases; bases with no gene match: 4. CDR3 bases: TGCAGTGCTCCGGACAGGGGGAGCTCCTACGAGCAGTACTTC. This sequence encodes CSAPDRGSSYEQYF.

The chain carries TRBV15 and TRBJ2-5; 7 nucleotides match TRBD1. The CDR3 has 17 residues. The V segment lost 0 bases and the J segment 1 base; nucleotides outside the gene matches: 8. CDR1 is LNHNV and CDR2 is YYDKDF in the germline V gene (reference sequence). Here the CDR3 DNA reads TGTGCCACCAGCAGAGATAGGGGGACAGCCCTCCAAGAGACCCAGTACTTC. Its protein product is CATSRDRGTALQETQYF.

Points on this clonotype: Given a much more abundant clone one base away, this may be a read error. V and J are TRBV12-3 or TRBV12-4 and TRBJ2-1; D may correspond to TRBD1 or TRBD2 (5 bases each). This CDR3 spans 15 amino acids. The V gene lost 6 bases and the J gene lost 8 bases, with 20 bases spanning the gap. CDR3 sequence (DNA): TGTGCCAGCAGGATCGGGACCGGTAGCCGGGATGAGCAGTTCTTC. This translates into CASRIGTGSRDEQFF.

Only a few counts were recorded for this clonotype. The chain employs TRBV5-5 and TRBJ2-7; no clear D gene. Germline-derived CDR1 and CDR2 are SGHKS and YYEKEE (reference sequence). Trimming cost V 0 bases and J 0 bases, with 7 bases left between them. The CDR3 is 14 residues long. The CDR3 reads CASSLDRNSYEQYF. The DNA of the CDR3 is TGTGCCAGCAGCTTGGACCGTAACTCCTACGAGCAGTACTTC.

The chain uses TRBV6-2 or TRBV6-3 and TRBJ2-5; D unclear. This CDR3 contains 13 residues. The V and J ends lost 5 bases and 11 bases respectively, with 18 bases between them. Germline lookup yields CDR1 MNHEY and CDR2 SVGEGT. CDR3 nucleotides: TGTGCCAGCAGTGATTTGGGATACAATGAGCAGTACTTC. Protein: CASSDLGYNEQYF.

V and J are TRBV20-1 and TRBJ2-5; tentatively, D is TRBD1 (6 bases). The DNA end favors TRBJ2-7, so the J call may be wrong. The CDR3 consists of 13 residues. Germline V CDR1 and CDR2: DFQATT, SNEGSKA (reference sequence). In DNA, the CDR3 is TGCAGTGCTAGGAACAGGGTTGGCTACGAGCAGTACTTC. Translation gives CSARNRVGYEQYF.

This chain uses TRBV4-1 with TRBJ1-6; TRBD1 is a possible D gene (5 bases). The CDR3 contains 15 residues. The V end was cut by 3 bases, the J end by 8 bases, with 14 bases between. Per the germline V gene, CDR1 is MGHRA and CDR2 is YSYEKL. As DNA, the CDR3 is TGCGCCAGCAGCCAGGCCAGGGTGATTGATTCACCCCTCCACTTT. This codes for CASSQARVIDSPLHF.

The sample holds a few counts of this clonotype. The CDR3 DNA reads as TGTGCCAGCAGCCACTCCGGGGGGAAGACCCAGTACTTC. This encodes CASSHSGGKTQYF. This chain connects TRBV14 to TRBJ2-5; the match to TRBD2 covers 7 bases. With 3 bases clipped from V and 6 bases from J, the junction kept 4 bases outside the gene matches. The CDR3 has 13 residues. Germline-derived CDR1 and CDR2 are SGHDN and FVKESK.

The chain recombines TRBV21-1 with TRBJ2-1; the table's D gene call, TRBD2, was not cross checked with the DNA. TRBV21-1 is described as a pseudogene. This CDR3 region has 14 residues. CDR3 DNA sequence: TGTGCCAGCAGCAAAGGGGGACTAGTCAATGAGCAGTTCTTC. Protein product: CASSKGGLVNEQFF.

The rearrangement links TRBV10-1 to TRBJ2-1; 12 positions match TRBD2. The CDR3 is made up of 15 amino acids. The junction had 12 bases not matched to a gene; V was cut back by 6 bases and J by 12 bases. Germline V lookup: CDR1 WNHNN, CDR2 SYGVQD (reference sequence). This chain's CDR3 is CASSPRTSGISGQFF. In DNA, the CDR3 is TGCGCCAGCAGCCCCCGGACTAGCGGGATCTCCGGGCAGTTCTTC.

This sequence joins TRBV15 and TRBJ1-2; no clear D. Trimming removed 2 bases from V and 2 bases from J, with 3 bases in between. In germline, CDR1 is LNHNV, CDR2 YYDKDF (reference sequence). The length of the CDR3 is 12 residues. This CDR3 reads CATSRINYGYTF. DNA of the CDR3: TGTGCCACCAGCAGAATAAACTATGGCTACACCTTC.

This clonotype was recorded many times. This sequence joins TRBV20-1 and TRBJ2-1, with 8 positions matching TRBD2. Germline CDR1 reads DFQATT; CDR2 reads SNEGSKA (reference sequence). Trimming took 5 bases from V and 3 from J; bases not matched to a gene: 15. CDR3 size: 17 residues. CDR3 nucleotides: TGCAGTGCTTCACCCCCGCTAGCGGGTCATAACTACAATGAGCAGTTCTTC. Its translation is CSASPPLAGHNYNEQFF.

As regards this clonotype: A much larger clone is a single base away; this may be a read error. This chain uses TRBV14 with TRBJ2-7; weak D call: TRBD2 (7 bases). The CDR3 totals 13 residues. CDR1 is SGHDN and CDR2 is FVKESK in the germline V gene. The CDR3: CVSSQDLGGAQYF. As DNA, the CDR3 is TGTGTCAGCAGCCAAGATTTGGGGGGGGCTCAGTACTTC.

The chain is built from TRBV27 and TRBJ2-7; 7 bases align to TRBD2. CDR1 MNHEY and CDR2 SMNVEV come from the germline V gene (reference sequence). J was trimmed by 0 bases and V by 5 bases; bases with no gene match: 10. The CDR3 consists of 16 residues. CDR3 sequence (DNA): TGTGCCAGCAGTCGCGCCGGGGGGACCTCCTCCTACGAGCAGTACTTC. Translation gives CASSRAGGTSSYEQYF.

A word on this clonotype: An end of the junction does not agree with germline; a read error may underlie this. V gene TRBV4-3 combines with J gene TRBJ2-1, with D perhaps being TRBD1 or TRBD2 (7 bases each). From germline, CDR1 is LGHNA and CDR2 YSLEER. The CDR3 totals 17 residues. The CDR3: CASGQDRGGQGGNEQFF. For the CDR3, the DNA is TGCGCCAGCGGCCAAGATCGGGGAGGGCAGGGGGGGAATGAGCAGTTCTTC.

This clonotype was picked up many times. This chain uses TRBV12-3 or TRBV12-4 with TRBJ2-6, with D unclear. CDR3 length: 14 amino acids. Trimming removed 5 bases at V and 0 bases at J, with 5 bases between. The CDR3 DNA reads TGTGCCAGCAGTGTGCACTCTGGGGCCAACGTCCTGACTTTC. This codes for CASSVHSGANVLTF.

V usage is TRBV4-2 and J usage is TRBJ1-2; D not certain. This CDR3 is 14 amino acids long. V dropped 3 bases and J dropped 5 bases, with 13 bases sitting between them. The germline gives CDR1 LGHNA, CDR2 YNFKEQ. CDR3 nucleotide sequence: TGTGCCAGCAGCCAGGATCGGCAGGATTATGGCTACACCTTC. Its protein is CASSQDRQDYGYTF.

V gene TRBV20-1 combines with J gene TRBJ2-5; 8 bases are a match to TRBD1. The last part of the DNA fits TRBJ2-1 better; the J call may be wrong. CDR1 and CDR2 (germline): DFQATT, SNEGSKA (reference sequence). The CDR3 totals 14 residues. The CDR3 DNA follows: TGCAGTGCTAGGGGGACAGGCCTCCAAGAGACCCAGTTCTTC. This codes for CSARGTGLQETQFF.

The chain uses TRBV6-2 or TRBV6-3 and TRBJ2-1; possibly TRBD1 for D (6 bases). Germline-derived CDR1 and CDR2 are MNHEY and SVGEGT. V lost 6 bases, J lost 4 bases, and 22 bases lay in between. The CDR3 spans 17 residues. CDR3 DNA: TGTGCCAGCAGCTACCACAGGGTGCAGGGCCTTTACAATGAGCAGTTCTTC. It is translated as CASSYHRVQGLYNEQFF.

A note on this clonotype: At one end, the junction sequence differs from germline, possibly due to a read error. The V and J genes are TRBV7-2 and TRBJ2-7; no firm D call. Per the germline V gene, CDR1 is SGHTA and CDR2 is FQGNSA. CDR3 length equals 13 residues. CDR3 region: CAGSSRSAYEQYF. The CDR3, as DNA: TGTGCCGGCAGCTCCCGGTCCGCCTACGAGCAGTACTTC.

This chain uses TRBV9 with TRBJ2-1, with D maybe TRBD2 (6 bases). Germline values: CDR1 SGDLS, CDR2 YYNGEE. With 0 bases removed from V and 0 bases from J, the gap between germline ends came to 10 bases. The length of the CDR3 is 16 residues. The chain's CDR3 is CASSVEEGNSYNEQFF. The CDR3 DNA is TGTGCCAGCAGCGTAGAGGAGGGGAACTCCTACAATGAGCAGTTCTTC.